Listed below are T cell receptor beta chains from one sample, sequenced in a study of blood T cells in healthy people across ages. Via MiXCR, TCRdb re-called the 5' RACE reads, giving one row per CDR3 protein. The sample holds around 520,000 distinct CDR3 sequences, about 27% seen once. The same specimen was also included in a second study, on T cells of mothers and their children.

Sequencing was done on a sample of blood. These receptors all stem from a boy aged 2 to 10 in good health. The CDR3 runs from the conserved cysteine through the conserved F or W. A D gene is named only where the DNA matches it firmly. The size field is filled for only some rows; it gives once, few, many or a size class.

abundance	d_gene	v_gene	j_gene	CDR3aa	CDR3nt
few	.	TRBV7-8	TRBJ2-1	CASSLGRGSGQFF	TGCGCCAGCAGCTTGGGCCGGGGGAGCGGGCAGTTCTTC
.	.	TRBV29-1	TRBJ2-5	CSVEDSGGVQETQYF	TGCAGCGTTGAAGATTCAGGGGGGGTCCAAGAGACCCAGTACTTC
.	TRBD1	TRBV9	TRBJ1-4	CACSPRQGATNEKLFF	TGTGCCTGCAGCCCGCGACAGGGTGCAACTAATGAAAAACTGTTTTTT
few	.	TRBV10-3	TRBJ1-1	CAISVSGDTEAFF	TGTGCCATCAGTGTTTCCGGTGACACTGAAGCTTTCTTT
.	.	TRBV5-1	TRBJ1-2	CASSQNQGNGYTF	TGCGCCAGCAGCCAAAACCAGGGGAATGGCTACACCTTC
.	TRBD2	TRBV5-6	TRBJ2-1	CASSLVGWTSGSISHEQFF	TGTGCCAGCAGCTTGGTAGGTTGGACTAGCGGGAGCATTTCGCATGAGCAGTTCTTC
.	.	TRBV20-1	TRBJ2-7	CSARDSSRTLGEQYF	TGCAGTGCTAGAGATAGCAGTCGGACGCTCGGCGAGCAGTACTTC
.	.	TRBV28	TRBJ2-5	CASSAGTAVAQYF	TGTGCCAGCAGCGCTGGGACCGCCGTGGCCCAGTACTTC
.	TRBD1	TRBV5-1	TRBJ1-1	CASSSGQGTGTEAFF	TGCGCCAGCAGCTCGGGACAGGGAACGGGCACTGAAGCTTTCTTT
few	.	TRBV20-1	TRBJ1-1	CSAREAGNTEAFF	TGCAGTGCTAGAGAGGCGGGGAACACTGAAGCTTTCTTT
few	TRBD1	TRBV7-2	TRBJ1-1	CASSLWTGKRTEAFF	TGTGCCAGCAGCTTGTGGACAGGCAAAAGAACTGAAGCTTTCTTT
.	TRBD1	TRBV20-1	TRBJ1-1	CSADAGTDYEAFF	TGCAGTGCGGATGCCGGGACAGACTATGAAGCTTTCTTT
few	.	TRBV12-3/TRBV12-4	TRBJ2-2	CASSFGPPGELFF	TGTGCCAGCAGTTTTGGACCCCCCGGGGAGCTGTTTTTT
few	.	TRBV30	TRBJ2-1	CAWNAFSYNEQFF	TGTGCCTGGAATGCGTTCTCCTACAATGAGCAGTTCTTC
once	TRBD2	TRBV12-3/TRBV12-4	TRBJ2-1	CASSRVELAVEQFF	TGTGCCAGCAGCCGAGTTGAACTAGCGGTAGAGCAGTTCTTC
few	.	TRBV4-1	TRBJ1-2	CASSQGTEVGIWGYTF	TGCGCCAGCAGCCAAGGGACAGAGGTTGGAATATGGGGCTACACCTTC
few	.	TRBV12-3/TRBV12-4	TRBJ1-2	CASSAPRTYGYTF	TGTGCCAGTTCGGCCCCAAGGACCTATGGCTACACCTTC
.	.	TRBV5-1	TRBJ1-2	CASSLALPIYGYTF	TGCGCCAGCAGCTTGGCCCTCCCCATCTATGGCTACACCTTC
few	.	TRBV9	TRBJ2-7	CASSVGSYREQYF	TGTGCCAGCAGCGTAGGCTCCTATCGCGAGCAGTACTTC
.	TRBD1	TRBV10-3	TRBJ2-6	CAFGDRSTSGANVLTF	TGTGCCTTCGGGGACAGGTCGACCTCTGGGGCCAACGTCCTGACTTTC